One and the same sample provided the 10 T cell receptor beta chains below, sequenced in a study of blood T cell repertoires in COVID-19. Using immunoSEQ multiplex PCR, the repertoire was profiled, and TCRdb retains in-frame clones only, with some absent. This sample has 30,000 to 50,000 clones, with more than 65% found just once. Sequenced input: peripheral blood. Receptor source: a man aged 65-85 years with acute or convalescent COVID-19.

The chain recombines TRBV3-1 (or the pseudogene TRBV3-2) with TRBJ2-6, with D maybe TRBD2 (5 bases). The germline V gene encodes CDR1 LGHDT and CDR2 YNNKEL (reference sequence). V lost 1 base and J 1 base, leaving 11 bases between the germline ends. The CDR3 runs to 17 residues. In DNA, the CDR3 is TGTGCCAGCAGCCAAGCCCGGGGTTTGTCTGGGGCCAACGTCCTGACTTTC. It translates to CASSQARGLSGANVLTF.

The count of this clone is one. The chain combines TRBV6-1 with TRBJ2-1; the match to TRBD1 covers 9 bases. CDR3 size: 16 residues. Germline V gene data show CDR1 as MNHNS and CDR2 as SASEGT. With V trimmed by 0 bases and J by 3 bases, 3 bases remained unmatched. CDR3 nucleotides: TGTGCCAGCAGTGAAGCGGACAGGGGTGGCTACAATGAGCAGTTCTTC. Its translation: CASSEADRGGYNEQFF.

The rearrangement links TRBV6-2 or TRBV6-3 to TRBJ2-2, with TRBD2 matching over 8 bases. Germline lookup yields CDR1 MNHEY and CDR2 SVGEGT. Losses at the gene ends were 5 bases for V and 1 base for J; bases not matched to a gene: 6. The CDR3 runs to 16 residues. The CDR3 loop reads CASSTPSGWNTGELFF. In nucleotides, the CDR3 is TGTGCCAGCAGTACTCCTAGCGGGTGGAACACCGGGGAGCTGTTTTTT.

V gene TRBV7-9 combines with J gene TRBJ2-5; 10 bases are a match to TRBD2. The length of the CDR3 is 15 residues. The germline V gene encodes CDR1 SEHNR and CDR2 FQNEAQ (reference sequence). V lost 6 bases and J lost 4; bases outside the gene matches: 8. The DNA of the CDR3 is TGTGCCAGCAGGCCAAGCGGGAGGGCCTTAGAGACCCAGTACTTC. It yields the protein CASRPSGRALETQYF. Together with reference TRBV7-9 and TRBJ2-5, the CDR3 gives the full variable domain: DTGVSQNPRHKITKRGQNVTFRCDPISEHNRLYWYRQTLGQGPEFLTYFQNEAQLEKSRLLSDRFSAERPKGSFSTLEIQRTEQGDSAMYLCASRPSGRALETQYFGPGTRLLVL.

This chain joins TRBV6-6 and TRBJ1-2; tentative D call: TRBD1 (5 bases). The CDR3 spans 12 residues. V lost 4 bases and J lost 8, with 11 bases in between. The germline V gene has CDR1 MNHNY and CDR2 SVGAGI (reference sequence). CDR3 coding DNA: TGTGCCAGCAGTTCCGACAGACCCGGCTACACCTTC. Translation: CASSSDRPGYTF.

CDR3 amino acids: CASRQLRGYTF. The CDR3 DNA is TGTGCCAGCAGACAGCTCCGTGGCTACACCTTC. This chain connects TRBV28 to TRBJ1-2; D not resolved. The V end lost 6 bases, the J end lost 7 bases, and 9 bases lay between the germline ends. The CDR3 extends over 11 amino acids. Germline CDR1 reads MDHEN; CDR2 reads SYDVKM.

The V and J genes are TRBV29-1 and TRBJ2-1, with unresolved D. The CDR3 totals 11 residues. Trimming left V 6 bases short and J 9 bases short, with 12 bases between. Germline lookup yields CDR1 SQVTM and CDR2 ANQGSEA. CDR3 in DNA: TGCAGCGTCCGTTGGGCTGTTGAGCAGTTCTTC. Translation gives CSVRWAVEQFF.

V usage is TRBV15 and J usage is TRBJ1-2, with D possibly TRBD1 on 5 matching bases. Per germline, CDR1 LNHNV and CDR2 YYDKDF (reference sequence). The V end lost 0 bases, the J end lost 7 bases, and 15 bases lay between the germline ends. The length of the CDR3 is 15 residues. CDR3 bases: TGTGCCACCAGCAGAGATAGGGGTCACGAAGGTGGCTACACCTTC. It yields the protein CATSRDRGHEGGYTF.

This chain uses TRBV18 with TRBJ1-5, with D uncertain. This CDR3 region has 15 residues. Germline-derived CDR1 and CDR2 are KGHSH and LQKENI. With 6 bases removed from V and 0 bases from J, the gap between germline ends came to 12 bases. The CDR3 DNA reads TGTGCCAGCTCTCCTACGAGCCATAGCAATCAGCCCCAGCATTTT. Amino acid sequence: CASSPTSHSNQPQHF.

This chain joins TRBV7-3 and TRBJ2-7, with 9 positions matching TRBD1. The CDR3 runs to 22 residues. The germline CDR1 and CDR2 sequences are SGHTA and FQGTGA. V trimming: 0 bases; J trimming: 0 bases; junction bases outside the gene matches: 21. The CDR3 nucleotides are TGTGCCAGCAGCTTAACCGGCATCCGTCCCGGGACAGGGAAGGGAAGCTCCTACGAGCAGTACTTC. The encoded protein is CASSLTGIRPGTGKGSSYEQYF.